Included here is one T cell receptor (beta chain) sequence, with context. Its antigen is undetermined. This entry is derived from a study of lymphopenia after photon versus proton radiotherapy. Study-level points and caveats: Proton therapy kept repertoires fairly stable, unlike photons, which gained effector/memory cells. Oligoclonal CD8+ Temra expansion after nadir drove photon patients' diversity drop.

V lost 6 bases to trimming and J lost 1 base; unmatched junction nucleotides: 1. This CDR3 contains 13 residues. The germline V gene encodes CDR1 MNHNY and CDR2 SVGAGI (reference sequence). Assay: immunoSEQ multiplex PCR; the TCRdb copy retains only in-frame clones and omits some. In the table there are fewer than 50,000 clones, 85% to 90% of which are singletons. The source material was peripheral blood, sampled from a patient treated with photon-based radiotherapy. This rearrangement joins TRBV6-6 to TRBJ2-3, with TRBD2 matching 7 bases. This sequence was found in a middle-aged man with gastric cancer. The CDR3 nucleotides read TGTGCCAGCAGACGGGGGGGCACAGATACGCAGTATTTT. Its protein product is CASRRGGTDTQYF.